This T cell receptor (beta chain) was identified in a study of Ad26.COV2.S vaccination and SARS-CoV-2 variants. Overall study: Administration of Ad26.COV2.S was intramuscular, either once or twice 56 days apart.

For this clone: The antigen remains unidentified.

Points from the study as a whole: The TCR breadth and depth analyses may have produced an underestimate of total T cell responses.

Treatment here: roughly 18 received Ad26.COV2.S at low or high dose, single or two shots; a few received placebo; per-sample allocation not given. Sampling occurred on day 63 after the first vaccine or placebo injection. It was an adult aged 18-55 years in Boston who was the donor. Clones were sequenced by immunoSEQ multiplex PCR, and TCRdb holds only the in-frame ones, with some missing. The table records a few hundred thousand clones, about 90% of them present only once. This CDR3 region has 14 residues. The sequence was obtained from a person aged 18-65 years who received the Ad26.COV2.S COVID-19 vaccine or a placebo. The chain carries TRBV21-1 and TRBJ2-7; the D segment call TRBD2 is taken from the table without a DNA check. TRBV21-1 is annotated as a pseudogene. Sequenced here: peripheral blood, sampled in a trial of Ad26.COV2.S vaccine versus placebo. CDR3 sequence reads: CASSKRGGAYEQYF. The CDR3 DNA is TGTGCCAGCAGCAAAAGAGGGGGGGCCTACGAGCAGTACTTC.